This TCR beta chain was identified during a study of T cell changes during pregnancy in multiple sclerosis. Germline CDR1 is MNHNY and CDR2 is SVGAGI (reference sequence). This CDR3 is 11 amino acids long. Trimming took 4 bases from V and 10 from J, leaving 8 bases between them. Clones were sequenced by immunoSEQ multiplex PCR, and TCRdb holds only the in-frame ones, with some missing. This table has about 35,000 clones, roughly 87% appearing once. This clone has just one count. This receptor was obtained from a female donor in good health, enrolled as a control in a pregnancy study. The sample was CD4+ T cells from peripheral blood mononuclear cells, taken after pregnancy. The chain combines TRBV6-6 with TRBJ2-1; unclear D gene. This CDR3 is CASSSVSEQFF. CDR3 DNA: TGTGCCAGCAGTTCGGTTTCGGAGCAGTTCTTC.